One sample yielded the 20 T cell receptor beta chains listed below, sequenced in a study of spatial heterogeneity in lung cancer. Study observations and caveats: Higher tumor mutation counts went along with higher counts of expanded intratumoral alpha and beta TCRs.

Time point: sample taken at primary tumor resection. Using its own MiXCR run on the 5' RACE reads, TCRdb lists one record per CDR3 protein. The sample includes 8,000 to 10,000 distinct CDR3 sequences, over 11% of them seen just once. Which antigens these TCRs recognize remains unknown. The sample in question was lung tumor tissue, obtained at surgery. These receptors originate from a male donor with early-stage non-small cell lung cancer.

The rearrangement uses TRBV20-1 and TRBJ1-2, with TRBD1 as a possible D gene (6 bases). Germline-derived CDR1 and CDR2 are DFQATT and SNEGSKA (reference sequence). The CDR3 consists of 14 residues. V lost 5 bases, J lost 4 bases, and 17 bases lay in between. The CDR3 nucleotides read TGCAGTGCTCTCAGAGGACAGCCGGGCTATGGCTACACCTTC. Its translation is CSALRGQPGYGYTF.

The sample holds many counts of this clonotype. The V and J genes are TRBV13 and TRBJ2-7; 14 bases align to TRBD2. The V gene's germline CDR1 is PRHDT and CDR2 FYEKMQ (reference sequence). V was pared by 5 bases and J by 3 bases, with 6 bases of the junction left unmatched. This CDR3 comprises 16 residues. CDR3 protein: CASSPTGTSGGYEQYF. CDR3 DNA: TGTGCCAGCAGCCCTACCGGGACTAGCGGGGGCTACGAGCAGTACTTC.

This clonotype was detected ten times or more. This chain connects TRBV5-1 to TRBJ2-1, with D perhaps TRBD1 or TRBD2 (5 bases each). V lost 5 bases, J lost 5 bases, and 14 bases lay in between. This CDR3 has 14 amino acids. The germline gives CDR1 SGHRS, CDR2 YFSETQ. CDR3 sequence (DNA): TGCGCCAGCAGTCAAGGGGAGCGGAACAATGAGCAGTTCTTC. It yields the protein CASSQGERNNEQFF.

Many counts were recorded for this clonotype. The chain links TRBV6-6 to TRBJ2-3; D remains unclear. V was shortened by 1 base and J by 6 bases, with 5 bases between the two germline ends. The CDR3 totals 12 residues. The V gene's germline CDR1 is MNHNY and CDR2 SVGAGI (reference sequence). In nucleotides, the CDR3 is TGTGCCAGCAGTTACTTGGTGGATACGCAGTATTTT. It yields the protein CASSYLVDTQYF.

This clonotype was picked up many times. The gene calls are TRBV5-1 and TRBJ2-1, with 7 positions matching TRBD2. Germline V lookup: CDR1 SGHRS, CDR2 YFSETQ. J lost 4 bases, V lost 0 bases, and 4 bases had no gene match. The CDR3 is made up of 15 amino acids. The CDR3 region has the DNA TGCGCCAGCAGCTTGGACCCTAGCGGATACAATGAGCAGTTCTTC. Protein: CASSLDPSGYNEQFF.

This clonotype rates as medium-sized (0.01 to 0.1%). This sequence joins TRBV10-3 and TRBJ1-2; unclear D gene. This CDR3 spans 12 amino acids. Germline CDR1 reads ENHRY; CDR2 reads SYGVKD. With 11 bases removed from V and 4 bases from J, the gap between germline ends came to 14 bases. CDR3 sequence: CAVGGQVYGYTF. The DNA for the CDR3 is TGTGCCGTCGGAGGTCAAGTCTATGGCTACACCTTC.

J is TRBJ2-5 and V is TRBV7-9; D perhaps matches TRBD1 (5 bases). V was clipped by 4 bases and J by 5 bases, with 11 bases between them. This CDR3 is built from 13 residues. Looked up from germline, CDR1 is SEHNR and CDR2 is FQNEAQ (reference sequence). The CDR3, as DNA: TGTGCCAGCAGCTCGGACATTTTGGAGACCCAGTACTTC. It encodes CASSSDILETQYF.

In its sample, this clonotype was seen many times. The chain couples TRBV6-6 to TRBJ2-5; no reliable D call. Germline V gene data show CDR1 as MNHNY and CDR2 as SVGAGI (reference sequence). The CDR3 covers 18 residues. Trimming removed 0 bases at V and 5 bases at J, with 22 bases between. DNA for the CDR3: TGTGCCAGCAGTTACTCGAATTTGATTTTGGGGATTGAGGAGACCCAGTACTTC. As protein: CASSYSNLILGIEETQYF.

This clonotype was counted many times. The chain carries TRBV6-5 and TRBJ1-1; TRBD1 is a possible D gene (5 bases). CDR1 is MNHEY and CDR2 is SVGAGI in the germline V gene. The CDR3 sequence is 15 residues long. V was cut by 5 bases and J by 3 bases, with 16 bases left in between. Written as DNA, the CDR3 is TGTGCCAGCAGTCAGGGTTTGGGATTCGACACTGAAGCTTTCTTT. It yields the protein CASSQGLGFDTEAFF.

This clonotype occurred many times. The chain uses TRBV6-5 and TRBJ1-1; D remains ambiguous. This CDR3 has 14 residues. V lost 2 bases and J 8 bases, leaving 15 bases between the germline ends. Germline V gives CDR1 MNHEY, CDR2 SVGAGI. The CDR3 nucleotides are TGTGCCAGCAGTTACGTGAAGGGCGCCGGGGAAGCTTTCTTT. It encodes CASSYVKGAGEAFF.

This clonotype was recorded many times. The V call is TRBV7-9, the J call TRBJ2-1; unclear D gene. Trimming took 5 bases from V and 8 from J, leaving 19 bases between them. This CDR3 is 15 amino acids long. Germline loops: CDR1 SEHNR, CDR2 FQNEAQ (reference sequence). CDR3: CASSPLDPQLHEQFF. The CDR3 nucleotides are TGTGCCAGCAGCCCGTTGGACCCACAACTACATGAGCAGTTCTTC.

The chain recombines TRBV29-1 with TRBJ1-1, with unresolved D. The V and J ends lost 7 bases and 0 bases respectively, with 6 bases between them. This CDR3 region has 11 residues. Germline values: CDR1 SQVTM, CDR2 ANQGSEA. CDR3 nucleotide sequence: TGCAGCGGCCTCCTGAACACTGAAGCTTTCTTT. Protein product: CSGLLNTEAFF. The complete variable domain, with remaining parts taken from reference TRBV29-1 and TRBJ1-1, reads SAVISQKPSRDICQRGTSLTIQCQVDSQVTMMFWYRQQPGQSLTLIATANQGSEATYESGFVIDKFPISRPNLTFSTLTVSNMSPEDSSIYLCSGLLNTEAFFGQGTRLTVV.

This clonotype was picked up many times. The chain joins TRBV28 to TRBJ2-2; tentative D call: TRBD2 (6 bases). V was pared by 5 bases and J by 0 bases, with 16 bases between. Germline V gene sequence: CDR1 MDHEN, CDR2 SYDVKM. This CDR3 comprises 17 residues. The CDR3 DNA is TGTGCCAGCAGTCTCCCGTACGGCGGGACGAACACCGGGGAGCTGTTTTTT. This translates into CASSLPYGGTNTGELFF.

The chain employs TRBV5-1 and TRBJ2-3; D tentatively reads TRBD1 or TRBD2 (5 bases each). This CDR3 comprises 14 residues. Trimming cost V 0 bases and J 5 bases, with 10 bases left between them. Looked up from germline, CDR1 is SGHRS and CDR2 is YFSETQ. DNA for the CDR3: TGCGCCAGCAGCTTGGCCGGGGCCATAGATACGCAGTATTTT. It is translated as CASSLAGAIDTQYF. The full variable domain, with the rest looked up from reference TRBV5-1 and TRBJ2-3, is KAGVTQTPRYLIKTRGQQVTLSCSPISGHRSVSWYQQTPGQGLQFLFEYFSETQRNKGNFPGRFSGRQFSNSRSEMNVSTLELGDSALYLCASSLAGAIDTQYFGPGTRLTVL.

This clonotype has ten or more counts. The chain links TRBV5-1 to TRBJ1-1; D gene unclear. Germline V gene sequence: CDR1 SGHRS, CDR2 YFSETQ. The CDR3 has 14 amino acids. V dropped 1 base and J dropped 0 bases, with 7 bases sitting between them. CDR3: CASSLMGMNTEAFF. CDR3 DNA: TGCGCCAGCAGCTTGATGGGGATGAACACTGAAGCTTTCTTT.

This clonotype turned up a few times. The V and J genes are TRBV5-8 and TRBJ2-7; D ambiguous. Trimming took off 4 bases at V and 4 bases at J, with 6 bases between the two ends. Germline loops: CDR1 SGHTS, CDR2 YDEGEE. This CDR3 comprises 11 residues. DNA of the CDR3: TGTGCCAGCAGCATCCTGTACGAGCAGTACTTC. This sequence encodes CASSILYEQYF.

At least ten counts were recorded for this clonotype. This chain uses TRBV7-2 with TRBJ2-1; D is unresolved. Trimming stripped 2 bases from V and 4 bases from J, with 12 bases between. CDR1 and CDR2 (germline): SGHTA, FQGNSA. CDR3 length: 15 residues. This chain's CDR3 is CASSLTRGAYNEQFF. The DNA of the CDR3 is TGTGCCAGCAGCTTAACACGCGGAGCATACAATGAGCAGTTCTTC.

This clonotype appeared many times. The J gene is TRBJ2-7, the V gene TRBV7-6; TRBD2 agrees at 16 bases. CDR3 size: 21 residues. The junction had 15 bases not matched to a gene; V was cut back by 2 bases and J by 2 bases. Germline V gene data show CDR1 as SGHVS and CDR2 as FNYEAQ. In DNA form, the CDR3 reads TGTGCCAGCAGCTTACCCAGCCCGGGACTAGCGGGAGGGAAGGTAACCTACGAGCAGTACTTC. It is translated as CASSLPSPGLAGGKVTYEQYF.

This clonotype is labeled as medium-sized. The chain combines TRBV29-1 with TRBJ1-2, with TRBD1 identical over 7 bases. The CDR3 sequence is 12 residues long. Trimming removed 6 bases from V and 3 bases from J; junction bases left unmatched: 4. Per the germline V gene, CDR1 is SQVTM and CDR2 is ANQGSEA. The CDR3 sequence is CSVAGTDYGYTF. In nucleotides, the CDR3 is TGCAGCGTCGCCGGGACAGACTATGGCTACACCTTC.

The sample holds many counts of this clonotype. V gene TRBV20-1 combines with J gene TRBJ2-3, with 7 bases fitting TRBD2. Germline trimming cut 2 bases from V and 2 bases from J; bases unmatched to any gene: 7. The CDR3 totals 15 residues. Germline V gene lookup returns CDR1 DFQATT and CDR2 SNEGSKA (reference sequence). The CDR3 sequence is CSARPPAGFTDTQYF. The CDR3 bases are TGCAGTGCTAGACCGCCAGCGGGATTCACAGATACGCAGTATTTT.